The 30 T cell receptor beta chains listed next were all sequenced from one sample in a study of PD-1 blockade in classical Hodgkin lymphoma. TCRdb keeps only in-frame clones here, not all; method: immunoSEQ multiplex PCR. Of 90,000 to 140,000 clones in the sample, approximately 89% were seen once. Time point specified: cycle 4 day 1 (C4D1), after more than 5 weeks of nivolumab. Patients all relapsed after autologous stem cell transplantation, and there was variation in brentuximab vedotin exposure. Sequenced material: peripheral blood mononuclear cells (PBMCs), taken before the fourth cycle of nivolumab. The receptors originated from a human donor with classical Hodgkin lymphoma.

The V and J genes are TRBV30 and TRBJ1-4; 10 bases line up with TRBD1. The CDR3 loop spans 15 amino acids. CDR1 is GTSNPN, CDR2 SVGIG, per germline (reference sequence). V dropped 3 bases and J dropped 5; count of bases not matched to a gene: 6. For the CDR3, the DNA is TGTGCCTGGAGCCCATGGACAGGGGGAAATGAAAAACTGTTTTTT. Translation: CAWSPWTGGNEKLFF.

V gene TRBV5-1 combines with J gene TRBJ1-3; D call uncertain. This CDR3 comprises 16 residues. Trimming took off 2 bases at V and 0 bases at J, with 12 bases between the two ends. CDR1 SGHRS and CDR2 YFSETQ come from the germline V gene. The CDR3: CASSFTTATSGNTIYF. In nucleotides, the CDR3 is TGCGCCAGCAGCTTTACGACCGCGACCTCTGGAAACACCATATATTTT.

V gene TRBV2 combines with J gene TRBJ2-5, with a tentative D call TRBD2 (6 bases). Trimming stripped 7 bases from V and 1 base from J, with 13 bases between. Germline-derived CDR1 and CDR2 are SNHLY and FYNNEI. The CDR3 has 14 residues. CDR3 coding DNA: TGTGCCAGCAATGCCGGGGGTACCCAAGAGACCCAGTACTTC. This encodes CASNAGGTQETQYF.

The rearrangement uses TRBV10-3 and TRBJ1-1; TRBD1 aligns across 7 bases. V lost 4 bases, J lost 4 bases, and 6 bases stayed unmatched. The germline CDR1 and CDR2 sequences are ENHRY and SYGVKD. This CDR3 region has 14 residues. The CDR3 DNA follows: TGTGCCATCAGTGCAGACAGGGCCGGCACTGAAGCTTTCTTT. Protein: CAISADRAGTEAFF.

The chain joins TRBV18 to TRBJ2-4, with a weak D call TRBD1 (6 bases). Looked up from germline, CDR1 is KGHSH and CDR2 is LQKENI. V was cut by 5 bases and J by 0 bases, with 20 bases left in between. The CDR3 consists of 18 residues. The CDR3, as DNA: TGTGCCAGCTCATTCCACCTCAGGACAGAACTAGCCAAAAACATTCAGTACTTC. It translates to CASSFHLRTELAKNIQYF.

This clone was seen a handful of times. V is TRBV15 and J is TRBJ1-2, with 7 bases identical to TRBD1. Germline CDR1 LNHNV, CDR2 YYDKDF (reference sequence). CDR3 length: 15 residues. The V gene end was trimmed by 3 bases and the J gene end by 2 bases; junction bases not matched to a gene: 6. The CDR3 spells CATSRTGTANYGYTF. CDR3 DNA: TGTGCCACCAGCAGGACCGGGACAGCGAACTATGGCTACACCTTC.

The CDR3 is CASSPPGDQKGYTF. CDR3 nucleotide sequence: TGTGCCAGCTCACCACCCGGGGATCAAAAAGGCTACACCTTC. The chain combines TRBV18 with TRBJ1-2; D remains unclear. V was trimmed by 0 bases and J by 8 bases, leaving 13 bases between them. This CDR3 contains 14 residues. CDR1 and CDR2 from the germline V gene are KGHSH and LQKENI.

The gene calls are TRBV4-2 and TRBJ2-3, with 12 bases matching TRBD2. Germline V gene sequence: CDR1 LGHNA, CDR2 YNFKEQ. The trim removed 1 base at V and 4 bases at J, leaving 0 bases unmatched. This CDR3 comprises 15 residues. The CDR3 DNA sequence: TGTGCCAGCAGCCAAGGACTAGCGGGAGCAGATACGCAGTATTTT. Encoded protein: CASSQGLAGADTQYF.

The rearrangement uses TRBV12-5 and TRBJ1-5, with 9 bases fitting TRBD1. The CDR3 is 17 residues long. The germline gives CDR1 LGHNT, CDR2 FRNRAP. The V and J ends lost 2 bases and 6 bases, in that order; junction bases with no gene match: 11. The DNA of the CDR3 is TGTGCTAGTGGTTTGTACCTCCGGGACAGGGTGAGTCAGCCCCAGCATTTT. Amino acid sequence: CASGLYLRDRVSQPQHF.

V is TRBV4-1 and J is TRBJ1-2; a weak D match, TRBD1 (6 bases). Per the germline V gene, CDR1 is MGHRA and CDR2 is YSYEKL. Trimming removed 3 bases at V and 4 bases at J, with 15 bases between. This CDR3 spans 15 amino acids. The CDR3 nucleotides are TGCGCCAGCAGCCAGCCCCAACAGGGAGCCTATGGCTACACCTTC. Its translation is CASSQPQQGAYGYTF.

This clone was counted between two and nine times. CDR3 amino acids: CASSLTTGAGTEAFF. The CDR3, as DNA: TGCGCCAGCAGCCTTACGACGGGGGCCGGCACTGAAGCTTTCTTT. V is TRBV5-1 and J is TRBJ1-1; D might be TRBD1 (6 bases). Germline V CDR1 and CDR2: SGHRS, YFSETQ. V was trimmed by 4 bases and J by 4 bases, leaving 17 bases between them. CDR3 length equals 15 residues.

The CDR3 sequence: CASSSLPGRNTEAFF. For the CDR3, the DNA is TGCGCCAGCAGCTCTTTACCCGGCAGGAACACTGAAGCTTTCTTT. The gene calls are TRBV5-1 and TRBJ1-1; D not certain. V lost 3 bases and J lost 1, with 13 bases in between. The length of the CDR3 is 15 residues. Germline CDR1 reads SGHRS; CDR2 reads YFSETQ. The full variable domain, with the rest looked up from reference TRBV5-1 and TRBJ1-1, is KAGVTQTPRYLIKTRGQQVTLSCSPISGHRSVSWYQQTPGQGLQFLFEYFSETQRNKGNFPGRFSGRQFSNSRSEMNVSTLELGDSALYLCASSSLPGRNTEAFFGQGTRLTVV.

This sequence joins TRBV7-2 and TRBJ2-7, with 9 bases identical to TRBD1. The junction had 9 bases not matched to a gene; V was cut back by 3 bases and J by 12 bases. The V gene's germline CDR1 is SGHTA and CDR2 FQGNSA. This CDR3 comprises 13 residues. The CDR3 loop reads CASSFTGQGWPYF. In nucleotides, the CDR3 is TGTGCCAGCAGCTTCACGGGACAGGGATGGCCGTACTTC.

The CDR3 loop reads CASSEVPGLRSGEQFF. The CDR3, as DNA: TGTGCCAGCAGTGAAGTCCCGGGCCTTCGCTCGGGTGAGCAGTTCTTC. The V and J genes are TRBV6-1 and TRBJ2-1; D gene ambiguous. This CDR3 has 16 amino acids. Germline V lookup: CDR1 MNHNS, CDR2 SASEGT. Trimming left V 1 base short and J 9 bases short, with 19 bases between.

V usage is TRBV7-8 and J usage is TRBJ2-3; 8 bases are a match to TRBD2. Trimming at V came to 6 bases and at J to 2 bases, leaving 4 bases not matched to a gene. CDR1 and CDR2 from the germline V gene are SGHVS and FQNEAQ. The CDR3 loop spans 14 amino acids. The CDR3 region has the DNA TGTGCCAGCAGATTACTAGCGGACACAGATACGCAGTATTTT. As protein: CASRLLADTDTQYF. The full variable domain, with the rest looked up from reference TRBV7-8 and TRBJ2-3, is GAGVSQSPRYKVAKRGQDVALRCDPISGHVSLFWYQQALGQGPEFLTYFQNEAQLDKSGLPSDRFFAERPEGSVSTLKIQRTQQEDSAVYLCASRLLADTDTQYFGPGTRLTVL.

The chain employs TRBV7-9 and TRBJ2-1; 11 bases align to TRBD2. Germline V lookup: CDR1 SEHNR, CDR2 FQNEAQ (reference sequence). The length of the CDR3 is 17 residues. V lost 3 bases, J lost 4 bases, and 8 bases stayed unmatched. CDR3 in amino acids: CASSLELAGEGYNEQFF. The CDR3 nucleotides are TGTGCCAGCAGCTTGGAACTAGCGGGAGAGGGTTACAATGAGCAGTTCTTC.

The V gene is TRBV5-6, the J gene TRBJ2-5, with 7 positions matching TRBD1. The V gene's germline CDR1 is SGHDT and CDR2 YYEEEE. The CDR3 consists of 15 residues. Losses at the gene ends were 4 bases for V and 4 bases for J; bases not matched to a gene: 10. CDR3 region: CASSPPTGFGETQYF. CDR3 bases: TGTGCCAGCAGCCCCCCGACAGGGTTCGGAGAGACCCAGTACTTC.

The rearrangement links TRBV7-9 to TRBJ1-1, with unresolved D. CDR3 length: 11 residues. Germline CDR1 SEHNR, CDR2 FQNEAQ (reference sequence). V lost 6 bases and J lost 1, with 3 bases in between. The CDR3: CASRKNTEAFF. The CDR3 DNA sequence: TGTGCCAGCAGGAAGAACACTGAAGCTTTCTTT.

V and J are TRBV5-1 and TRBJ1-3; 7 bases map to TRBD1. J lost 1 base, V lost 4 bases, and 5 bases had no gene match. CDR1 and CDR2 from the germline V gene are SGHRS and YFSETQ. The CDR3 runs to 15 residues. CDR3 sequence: CASSLRTGSGNTIYF. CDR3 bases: TGCGCCAGCAGCCTGAGGACAGGTTCTGGAAACACCATATATTTT. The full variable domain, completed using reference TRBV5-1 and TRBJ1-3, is KAGVTQTPRYLIKTRGQQVTLSCSPISGHRSVSWYQQTPGQGLQFLFEYFSETQRNKGNFPGRFSGRQFSNSRSEMNVSTLELGDSALYLCASSLRTGSGNTIYFGEGSWLTVV.

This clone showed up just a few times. The CDR3 region has the DNA TGTGCCAGCAGTCCTTCAGGTAGCAATCAGCCCCAGCATTTT. Protein sequence: CASSPSGSNQPQHF. The chain carries TRBV25-1 and TRBJ1-5; D remains ambiguous. The V gene's germline CDR1 is MGHDK and CDR2 SYGVNS. There are 14 residues in the CDR3. With 5 bases removed from V and 0 bases from J, the gap between germline ends came to 8 bases. The full variable domain, with the rest looked up from reference TRBV25-1 and TRBJ1-5, is EADIYQTPRYLVIGTGKKITLECSQTMGHDKMYWYQQDPGMELHLIHYSYGVNSTEKGDLSSESTVSRIRTEHFPLTLESARPSHTSQYLCASSPSGSNQPQHFGDGTRLSIL.

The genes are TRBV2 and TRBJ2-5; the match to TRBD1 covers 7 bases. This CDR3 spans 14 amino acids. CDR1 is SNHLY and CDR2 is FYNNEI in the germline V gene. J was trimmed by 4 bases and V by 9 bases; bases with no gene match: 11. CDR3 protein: CASNRGGNGETQYF. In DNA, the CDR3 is TGTGCCAGTAACAGGGGCGGTAACGGAGAGACCCAGTACTTC.

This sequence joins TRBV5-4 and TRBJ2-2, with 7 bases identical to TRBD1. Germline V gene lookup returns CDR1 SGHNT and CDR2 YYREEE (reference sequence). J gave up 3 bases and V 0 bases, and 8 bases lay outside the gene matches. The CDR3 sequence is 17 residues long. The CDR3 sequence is CASSLDLFGTDTGELFF. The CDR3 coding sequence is TGTGCCAGCAGCTTGGATCTCTTCGGGACAGACACCGGGGAGCTGTTTTTT. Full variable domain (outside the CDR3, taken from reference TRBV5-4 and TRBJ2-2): ETGVTQSPTHLIKTRGQQVTLRCSSQSGHNTVSWYQQALGQGPQFIFQYYREEENGRGNFPPRFSGLQFPNYSSELNVNALELDDSALYLCASSLDLFGTDTGELFFGEGSRLTVL.

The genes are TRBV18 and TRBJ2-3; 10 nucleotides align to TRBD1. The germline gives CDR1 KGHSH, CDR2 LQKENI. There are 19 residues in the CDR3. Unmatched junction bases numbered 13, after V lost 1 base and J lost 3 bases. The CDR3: CASSPLLGAGQGITDTQYF. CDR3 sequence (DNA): TGTGCCAGCTCACCACTATTGGGCGCGGGACAGGGGATAACAGATACGCAGTATTTT.

This CDR3 reads CASSPSGLGDYQSSYNEQFF. The CDR3 DNA sequence: TGTGCCAGTAGTCCATCCGGGTTGGGGGATTATCAGTCCTCCTACAATGAGCAGTTCTTC. V gene TRBV19 combines with J gene TRBJ2-1; either TRBD1 or TRBD2 may fit D (5 bases each). Germline lookup yields CDR1 LNHDA and CDR2 SQIVND (reference sequence). This CDR3 contains 20 residues. Trimming stripped 5 bases from V and 0 bases from J, with 26 bases between. Together with reference TRBV19 and TRBJ2-1, the CDR3 gives the full variable domain: DGGITQSPKYLFRKEGQNVTLSCEQNLNHDAMYWYRQDPGQGLRLIYYSQIVNDFQKGDIAEGYSVSREKKESFPLTVTSAQKNPTAFYLCASSPSGLGDYQSSYNEQFFGPGTRLTVL.

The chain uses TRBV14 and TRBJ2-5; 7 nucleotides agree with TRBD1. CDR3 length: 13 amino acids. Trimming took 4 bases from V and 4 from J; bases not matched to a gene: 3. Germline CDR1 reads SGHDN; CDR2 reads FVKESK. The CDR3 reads CASSLGGVETQYF. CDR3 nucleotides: TGTGCCAGCAGCCTAGGGGGCGTAGAGACCCAGTACTTC.

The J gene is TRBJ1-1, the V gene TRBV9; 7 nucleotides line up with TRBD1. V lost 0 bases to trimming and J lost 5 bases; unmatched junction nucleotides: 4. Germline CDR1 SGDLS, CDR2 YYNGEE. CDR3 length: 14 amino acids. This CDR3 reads CASSVAQGLTEAFF. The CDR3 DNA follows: TGTGCCAGCAGCGTAGCACAGGGGCTTACTGAAGCTTTCTTT.

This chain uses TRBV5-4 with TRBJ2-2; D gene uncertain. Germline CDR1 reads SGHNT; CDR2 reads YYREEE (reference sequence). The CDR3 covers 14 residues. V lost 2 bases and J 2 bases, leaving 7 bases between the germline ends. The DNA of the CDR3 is TGTGCCAGCAGCTTAAGGGCCAACACCGGGGAGCTGTTTTTT. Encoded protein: CASSLRANTGELFF.

CDR3 residues: CASSLLPGELFF. In nucleotides, the CDR3 is TGTGCCAGCAGCTTACTCCCCGGGGAGCTGTTTTTT. This chain uses TRBV7-2 with TRBJ2-2; D is uncertain. Germline loops: CDR1 SGHTA, CDR2 FQGNSA. V lost 2 bases and J lost 6, with 4 bases in between. The CDR3 loop spans 12 amino acids. Combining the CDR3 with reference TRBV7-2 and TRBJ2-2 gives the whole variable domain GAGVSQSPSNKVTEKGKDVELRCDPISGHTALYWYRQSLGQGLEFLIYFQGNSAPDKSGLPSDRFSAERTGGSVSTLTIQRTQQEDSAVYLCASSLLPGELFFGEGSRLTVL.

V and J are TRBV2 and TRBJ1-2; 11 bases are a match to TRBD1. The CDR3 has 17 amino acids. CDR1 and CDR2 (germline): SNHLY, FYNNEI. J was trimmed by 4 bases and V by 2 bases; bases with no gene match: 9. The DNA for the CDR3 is TGTGCCAGCAGTGAATTGGGACAGGGGGTTTTAGGCTATGGCTACACCTTC. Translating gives CASSELGQGVLGYGYTF.

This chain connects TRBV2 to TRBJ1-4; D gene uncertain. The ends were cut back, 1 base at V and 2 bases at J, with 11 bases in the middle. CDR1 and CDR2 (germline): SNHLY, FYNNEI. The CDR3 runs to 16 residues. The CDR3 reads CASSEGWIGTNEKLFF. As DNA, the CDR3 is TGTGCCAGCAGTGAAGGGTGGATTGGGACTAATGAAAAACTGTTTTTT.